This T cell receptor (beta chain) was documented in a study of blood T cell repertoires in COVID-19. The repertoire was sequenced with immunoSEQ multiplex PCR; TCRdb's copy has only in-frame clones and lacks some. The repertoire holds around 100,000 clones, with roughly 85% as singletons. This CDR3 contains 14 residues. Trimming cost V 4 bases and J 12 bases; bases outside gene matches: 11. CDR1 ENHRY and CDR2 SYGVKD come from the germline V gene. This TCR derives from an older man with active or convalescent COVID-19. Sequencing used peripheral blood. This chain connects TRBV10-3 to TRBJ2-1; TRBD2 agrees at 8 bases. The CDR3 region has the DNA TGTGCCATCAGTGTGGGACTAGGGGCCCCGTGGCAGTTCTTC. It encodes CAISVGLGAPWQFF.